Following are 19 T cell receptor beta chains from one sample sequenced in a study of T-cell reconstitution after alpha-beta-depleted transplantation in children. Preparation of the TCRbeta library used unique molecular identifiers. TCRdb processed the PCR reads anew with MiXCR; each CDR3 protein has one entry. This sample has about 640,000 distinct CDR3 sequences, with approximately 16% found just once. The specimen comprised PBMCs from the stem cell graft donor, sampled from the stem cell graft. Receptor source: a human donor who donated a stem cell graft to a child with acute myeloid leukemia.

V is TRBV2 and J is TRBJ1-2, with no clear D. Per germline, CDR1 SNHLY and CDR2 FYNNEI. V was trimmed by 6 bases and J by 8 bases, leaving 19 bases between them. The CDR3 is 14 residues long. The CDR3 spells CASRGSGPLGGYTF. In DNA, the CDR3 is TGTGCCAGCAGAGGCTCCGGGCCCCTCGGGGGCTACACCTTC.

This clonotype showed up many times. The chain couples TRBV15 to TRBJ2-1; perhaps TRBD1 as D (5 bases). Germline V gene lookup returns CDR1 LNHNV and CDR2 YYDKDF (reference sequence). Trimming shortened V by 3 bases and J by 12 bases, and 12 bases separated the two germline ends. This CDR3 has 12 residues. In DNA, the CDR3 is TGTGCCACCAGCAGTGTTCAAACAGGGCAGTTCTTC. It translates to CATSSVQTGQFF.

This clonotype was seen repeatedly, ten times or more. This rearrangement joins TRBV29-1 to TRBJ1-3; possible D gene TRBD1, 6 bases. The CDR3 is 14 residues long. CDR1 is SQVTM and CDR2 is ANQGSEA in the germline V gene. V lost 6 bases, J lost 0 bases, and 12 bases lay in between. CDR3 sequence reads: CSVEQGGSGNTIYF. CDR3 DNA sequence: TGCAGCGTCGAACAGGGAGGCTCTGGAAACACCATATATTTT.

The chain combines TRBV11-2 with TRBJ1-6; 8 bases match TRBD1. The length of the CDR3 is 13 residues. The junction had 3 bases not matched to a gene; V was cut back by 4 bases and J by 10 bases. The germline V gene has CDR1 SGHAT and CDR2 FQNNGV. CDR3 protein: CASSSDRGSPLHF. DNA of the CDR3: TGTGCCAGCAGCTCAGACAGGGGATCACCCCTCCACTTT.

The CDR3 spells CAWSRGRHYGYTF. CDR3 sequence (DNA): TGTGCCTGGAGTAGGGGCCGGCACTATGGCTACACCTTC. The V call is TRBV30, the J call TRBJ1-2; perhaps TRBD1 as D (5 bases). The length of the CDR3 is 13 residues. Germline lookup yields CDR1 GTSNPN and CDR2 SVGIG (reference sequence). The ends were cut back, 2 bases at V and 3 bases at J, with 10 bases in the middle.

This clonotype was seen more than once but under ten times. The rearrangement links TRBV4-1 to TRBJ2-7; the D is unclear. CDR1 MGHRA and CDR2 YSYEKL come from the germline V gene. The V gene lost 4 bases and the J gene lost 4 bases, with 17 bases spanning the gap. This CDR3 is built from 15 residues. The CDR3 nucleotides read TGCGCCAGCAGCCTTGGACCCGACACCCGTTACGAGCAGTACGTC. Its protein is CASSLGPDTRYEQYV.

This clonotype was seen more than once but under ten times. The chain employs TRBV5-4 and TRBJ2-2; D gene ambiguous. The CDR3 consists of 13 residues. Trimming took off 5 bases at V and 5 bases at J, with 10 bases between the two ends. The V gene's germline CDR1 is SGHNT and CDR2 YYREEE (reference sequence). CDR3 region: CASSRDWTGELFF. The CDR3 DNA follows: TGTGCCAGCAGTCGAGACTGGACCGGGGAGCTGTTTTTT.

This chain uses TRBV5-1 with TRBJ1-3, with 7 bases matching TRBD1. The CDR3 is made up of 16 amino acids. Germline-derived CDR1 and CDR2 are SGHRS and YFSETQ. J lost 0 bases, V lost 4 bases, and 7 bases had no gene match. CDR3 protein: CASSEQGPGSGNTIYF. The DNA for the CDR3 is TGCGCCAGCAGCGAACAGGGGCCTGGCTCTGGAAACACCATATATTTT.

This clonotype was seen repeatedly, ten times or more. The gene calls are TRBV20-1 and TRBJ1-2; 11 nucleotides line up with TRBD1. The CDR3 has 15 residues. Trimming at V came to 3 bases and at J to 3 bases, leaving 6 bases not matched to a gene. Germline values: CDR1 DFQATT, CDR2 SNEGSKA (reference sequence). This chain's CDR3 is CSASRTGGEDYGYTF. The CDR3 DNA reads as TGCAGTGCTAGCCGGACAGGGGGCGAAGACTATGGCTACACCTTC.

Only a few counts were recorded for this clonotype. V and J are TRBV13 and TRBJ1-1, with D possibly matching TRBD1 (5 bases). Per germline, CDR1 PRHDT and CDR2 FYEKMQ (reference sequence). V was trimmed by 2 bases and J by 1 base, leaving 14 bases between them. The CDR3 is made up of 16 amino acids. This chain's CDR3 is CASSLTRTTTNTEAFF. As DNA, the CDR3 is TGTGCCAGCAGCTTAACCAGGACAACTACGAACACTGAAGCTTTCTTT.

This clonotype was recorded at least ten times. This chain links TRBV6-5 with TRBJ1-1, with TRBD1 matching over 10 bases. Trimming cost V 8 bases and J 7 bases; bases outside gene matches: 4. Germline values: CDR1 MNHEY, CDR2 SVGAGI. The CDR3 has 12 residues. As DNA, the CDR3 is TGTGCCAGCGGGACAGGGGCGAATGAAGCTTTCTTT. It encodes CASGTGANEAFF.

The chain couples TRBV20-1 to TRBJ1-5; D is uncertain. Trimming shortened V by 3 bases and J by 2 bases, and 8 bases separated the two germline ends. The germline CDR1 and CDR2 sequences are DFQATT and SNEGSKA (reference sequence). The CDR3 totals 13 residues. The CDR3 bases are TGCAGTGCTAGTGGGAACGGCAATCAGCCCCAGCATTTT. This codes for CSASGNGNQPQHF.

The chain combines TRBV27 with TRBJ2-1, with D unclear. Per the germline V gene, CDR1 is MNHEY and CDR2 is SMNVEV (reference sequence). The CDR3 loop spans 16 amino acids. V dropped 0 bases and J dropped 0 bases, with 9 bases sitting between them. CDR3 sequence reads: CASSLSVRSSYNEQFF. The CDR3 DNA follows: TGTGCCAGCAGTTTATCGGTCAGGAGCTCCTACAATGAGCAGTTCTTC.

The V gene is TRBV7-2, the J gene TRBJ2-2; either TRBD1 or TRBD2 may fit D (6 bases each). CDR3 length: 16 amino acids. V was trimmed by 6 bases and J by 4 bases, leaving 18 bases between them. Germline CDR1 is SGHTA and CDR2 is FQGNSA. Here the CDR3 DNA reads TGTGCCAGCAGATCTTTGGGGGGCCGACGCACCGGGGAGCTGTTTTTT. It specifies CASRSLGGRRTGELFF.

This sequence joins TRBV6-2 or TRBV6-3 and TRBJ2-7; D perhaps matches TRBD2 (6 bases). CDR3 length equals 14 residues. Trimming shortened V by 7 bases and J by 0 bases, and 13 bases separated the two germline ends. In germline, CDR1 is MNHEY, CDR2 SVGEGT. CDR3 sequence: CASTREVYSYEQYF. The CDR3 nucleotides are TGTGCCAGCACCAGGGAGGTCTACTCCTACGAGCAGTACTTC.

This clonotype has just a few counts. The chain joins TRBV7-9 to TRBJ2-1; D not resolved. There are 13 residues in the CDR3. Germline V lookup: CDR1 SEHNR, CDR2 FQNEAQ (reference sequence). Trimming removed 3 bases from V and 5 bases from J, with 8 bases in between. The CDR3 DNA reads as TGTGCCAGCAGCTTGACCAGAGACAATGAGCAGTTCTTC. The encoded protein is CASSLTRDNEQFF.

This clonotype was counted ten times or more. J is TRBJ2-3 and V is TRBV20-1; D is perhaps TRBD1 or TRBD2 (6 bases each). Trimming stripped 3 bases from V and 6 bases from J, with 19 bases between. Germline CDR1 DFQATT, CDR2 SNEGSKA (reference sequence). This CDR3 contains 15 residues. The CDR3 coding sequence is TGCAGTGCTAGGTTCAGGGGCGGGACGGGGGATACGCAGTATTTT. The encoded protein is CSARFRGGTGDTQYF.

In its sample, this clonotype was seen many times. This chain joins TRBV6-6 and TRBJ2-1, with D tentatively TRBD1 or TRBD2 (5 bases each). Germline V gene sequence: CDR1 MNHNY, CDR2 SVGAGI (reference sequence). The germline V and J ends were trimmed by 6 bases and 4 bases, with 10 bases remaining between them. The CDR3 is made up of 13 amino acids. Here the CDR3 reads CASSRDGYNEQFF. The CDR3 region has the DNA TGTGCCAGCAGCCGGGACGGATACAATGAGCAGTTCTTC.

This clonotype has a count of ten or more. The V call is TRBV7-2, the J call TRBJ2-3, with TRBD2 identical over 11 bases. The CDR3 covers 15 residues. The germline gives CDR1 SGHTA, CDR2 FQGNSA. Trimming removed 3 bases from V and 7 bases from J; junction bases left unmatched: 6. DNA of the CDR3: TGTGCCAGCAGCTTCCTAGCGGGGGGCTCACATACGCAGTATTTT. Translating gives CASSFLAGGSHTQYF. The variable domain in full, with the rest retrieved from reference TRBV7-2 and TRBJ2-3, is GAGVSQSPSNKVTEKGKDVELRCDPISGHTALYWYRQSLGQGLEFLIYFQGNSAPDKSGLPSDRFSAERTGGSVSTLTIQRTQQEDSAVYLCASSFLAGGSHTQYFGPGTRLTVL.